In its sample, the clone carrying this TCR beta chain was seen a few times. Its matching antigen is unknown. The data belong to a study of cytomegalovirus exposure and HLA in healthy donors. Whole-study context: Among the approximately 380 donors who were genotyped, about 80% fell in the genetic ancestry cluster that is associated with self-reported Caucasian donors.

Study-level results: Other equally common chains were less clonally expanded than HLA-associated TCR beta chains, a later analysis showed.

This CDR3 contains 14 residues. Germline CDR1 reads KGHSH; CDR2 reads LQKENI. Trimming shortened V by 1 base and J by 2 bases, and 8 bases separated the two germline ends. PCR amplification relied on 60 Vbeta primers (plus 13 Jbeta primers). The table came from immunoSEQ multiplex PCR; TCRdb's copy has only in-frame clones and leaves some out. This sample has roughly 200,000 clones; 79% occur once, and the top ten carry around 4.3%. The receptor was isolated from a young woman in good health and CMV-seropositive. The gene calls are TRBV18 and TRBJ2-5, with unresolved D. The source material was PBMCs. DNA for the CDR3: TGTGCCAGCTCACCACGCGAAAGTCAAGAGACCCAGTACTTC. Its translation is CASSPRESQETQYF.